This TCR beta chain was captured by sequencing in a study of blood T cell repertoires in COVID-19. As for the study in general: Whether acute or convalescent, the COVID-19 samples came from the United States, Italy and Spain. Sources were T cells, B-cell-depleted T cells, or PBMCs; the material itself was cDNA or gDNA.

Methods used by the authors: Reference gene primer amplification in the assay estimated nucleated cell counts. This table comes from immunoSEQ multiplex PCR, and its TCRdb copy is limited to in-frame clones, with some not included. D and trimming come from the DNA, and the V and J calls and clone size come from that table. The sample consists of some 30,000 clones, 75% to 90% of them appearing once. Germline CDR1 and CDR2: GTSNPN and SVGIG (reference sequence). Trimming left V 1 base short and J 6 bases short, with 9 bases between. This CDR3 is built from 13 residues. The sample was peripheral blood. The receptor's source is a man in his sixties with active COVID-19. The chain couples TRBV30 to TRBJ2-2; TRBD2 might be the D (5 bases). The CDR3 loop is CAWSAGSPGELFF. The CDR3 DNA follows: TGTGCCTGGAGTGCGGGAAGTCCCGGGGAGCTGTTTTTT. The full variable domain, with the rest looked up from reference TRBV30 and TRBJ2-2, is SQTIHQWPATLVQPVGSPLSLECTVEGTSNPNLYWYRQAAGRGLQLLFYSVGIGQISSEVPQNLSASRPQDRQFILSSKKLLLSDSGFYLCAWSAGSPGELFFGEGSRLTVL.